This T cell receptor beta chain was retrieved from a study of shared clonotypes between healthy human individuals. CDR1 SEHNR and CDR2 FQNEAQ come from the germline V gene (reference sequence). V was pared by 5 bases and J by 2 bases, with 4 bases of the junction left unmatched. The CDR3 has 17 residues. The repertoire was sequenced with immunoSEQ multiplex PCR; TCRdb's copy has only in-frame clones and lacks some. The sample contains a few million clones, around 92% of which appear only once. The clonotype was recovered from a man aged 18 to 35 in good health. Some clones in this sample may be carry-over from other donors' samples. The sequenced sample consisted of naive CD4+ T cells from PBMCs. Described subset: CD45RA+ positively selected. The V call is TRBV7-9, the J call TRBJ2-2, with 14 bases fitting TRBD2. The CDR3 DNA is TGTGCCAGCAGCACGGGGACTAGCGGGGGAAACACCGGGGAGCTGTTTTTT. Its protein is CASSTGTSGGNTGELFF. The full variable domain, in which reference TRBV7-9 and TRBJ2-2 provide the parts outside the CDR3, is DTGVSQNPRHKITKRGQNVTFRCDPISEHNRLYWYRQTLGQGPEFLTYFQNEAQLEKSRLLSDRFSAERPKGSFSTLEIQRTEQGDSAMYLCASSTGTSGGNTGELFFGEGSRLTVL.